A selection of T cell receptor beta chains follows, all from one sample in a study of response to subunit inactivated influenza vaccine. One entry per CDR3 protein results from TCRdb running MiXCR on the RT-PCR reads. The data hold more than 450,000 distinct CDR3 sequences, with roughly 12% observed a single time. The sequencing used PBMCs from blood, collected on the day of vaccination. The receptors here all came from a man aged 45-65 years who received an inactivated influenza vaccine. Each CDR3 is given with its conserved first and last residue.

>TRBJ1-4|TRBV5-1
CASRIDPNEKLFF
>TRBJ2-7|TRBV12-3/TRBV12-4
CASSFRQSYEQYF
>TRBJ2-1|TRBV5-5
CASSLRLAGDNEQFF
>TRBJ1-2|TRBV7-8
CASSLSSDYGYTF
>TRBJ2-6|TRBV7-2
CASSLVFGPSGANVLTF
>TRBJ2-1|TRBV4-3
CASSPGGVGHNEQFF
>TRBJ1-5|TRBV7-9
CASSSGSNQPQHF
>TRBJ1-6|TRBV20-1
CSARDLAGGDNSPLHF
>TRBJ2-2|TRBV9
CASSPEVPGLAGASGELFF
>TRBJ2-6|TRBV20-1
CSAARTAQGVLTF
>TRBJ2-1|TRBV19
CASSPQGGGIVIEQFF
>TRBJ2-7|TRBV18
CASSPSTLGFDEQYF
>TRBJ2-5|TRBV6-2/TRBV6-3
CASSYSGSSLQETQYF
>TRBJ2-7|TRBV6-2/TRBV6-3
CASSRALWGDEQYF
>TRBJ1-1|TRBV12-3/TRBV12-4
CASSFGGSLSTEAFF
>TRBJ2-3|TRBV7-8
CASSQGGRTARDTQYF
>TRBJ2-3|TRBV12-3/TRBV12-4
CATTPGISTDTQYF
>TRBJ2-7|TRBV15
CATSSSSGSWNEQYF
>TRBJ1-6|TRBV20-1
CSARLARVGSPLHF
>TRBJ2-7|TRBV7-2
CASSLVDRNSYEQYF
>TRBJ1-4|TRBV2
CAKGQGIEKLFF
>TRBJ2-5|TRBV30
CAWIRLGALETQYF
>TRBJ2-1|TRBV12-3/TRBV12-4
CASTLLAGVYNEQFF
>TRBJ2-7|TRBV27
CASSISTGHVLYEQYF
>TRBJ2-7|TRBV7-2
CASSLGSGGARYEQYF
>TRBJ2-3|TRBV12-3/TRBV12-4
CASSPGLVFSTDTQYF
>TRBJ2-7|TRBV13
CASSLGRGGRGYEQYF
>TRBJ2-7|TRBV5-1
CASSSSGGTTYEQYF
>TRBJ1-2|TRBV10-3
CAISETAYGYTF
>TRBJ2-5|TRBV5-1
CASSEDTLGTQYF
>TRBJ1-1|TRBV29-1
CSVEFGGSFTEAFF
>TRBJ2-7|TRBV7-9
CASSLPGGLYEQYF
>TRBJ2-1|TRBV2
CASSAERFSSYNEQFF
>TRBJ2-1|TRBV29-1
CSVDGLAGVFEQFF
>TRBJ1-1|TRBV5-1
CASSSSIGAGNTEAFF
>TRBJ2-4|TRBV4-2
CASSQRSGKNIQYF
>TRBJ1-1|TRBV7-2
CASSSDRGTRGFF
>TRBJ2-7|TRBV5-6
CASSPLGQPDEQYF
>TRBJ1-5|TRBV12-3/TRBV12-4
CASSLGQGGVKPQHF
>TRBJ2-2|TRBV5-1
CASRDSRKGNTGELFF
>TRBJ2-2|TRBV5-1
CASSWTLLRTSGVMFF
>TRBJ2-1|TRBV30
CAWRTANEQFF
>TRBJ2-2|TRBV5-1
CASSKTNTGELFF
>TRBJ2-1|TRBV4-1
CASSLSGGRNAYNEQFF
>TRBJ2-5|TRBV5-1
CASSFGTSDLQETQYF
>TRBJ2-7|TRBV5-5
CASSFSWTTDYEQYF
>TRBJ2-1|TRBV7-9
CASSLGQLPAVYEQFF
>TRBJ1-2|TRBV29-1
CSVEEFATATGYTF
>TRBJ2-1|TRBV15
CATSRARRSSYNEQFF
>TRBJ1-4|TRBV15
CATSTEIDRDNEKLFF
>TRBJ2-3|TRBV20-1
CSATFAGGQTDTQYF
>TRBJ2-5|TRBV9
CASSVGPVEETQYF